Listed below are T cell receptor beta chains from one sample, sequenced in a study of T cells in Graves' hyperthyroidism and ophthalmopathy. In TCRdb, the multiplex PCR reads were re-called with MiXCR into one record per CDR3 protein. The table includes roughly 710,000 distinct CDR3 sequences, 30% to 40% detected once. The sample taken for sequencing was blood. These receptors were obtained from a woman in her thirties or forties with Graves' hyperthyroidism. CDR3s include the opening cysteine and the closing phenylalanine or tryptophan. The D gene is left open where the match is weak. Rows may omit the clone size; those that give it use once, few, many or a size class.

d_gene	v_gene	abundance	j_gene	CDR3nt	CDR3aa
.	TRBV5-5	many	TRBJ1-1	TGTGCCAGCAGCTTGGCCGAGAGGGCTGGGGCTTTCTTT	CASSLAERAGAFF
.	TRBV20-1	few	TRBJ2-2	TGCAGTGCTAGAGGAACGGGGGGCAACACCGGGGAGCTGTTTTTT	CSARGTGGNTGELFF
.	TRBV10-3	.	TRBJ2-7	TGTGCCATCACCGGACTCTTGGGGACCTACGAGCAGTACTTC	CAITGLLGTYEQYF
.	TRBV5-1	few	TRBJ2-5	TGCGCCAGCAGCTTGGAGGGACATCCATCTCCAGAGACCCAGTACTTC	CASSLEGHPSPETQYF
TRBD1	TRBV5-8	few	TRBJ2-5	TGTGCCAGCAGCTCTCAAACGGGACAGGGCACGGAGACCCAGTACTTC	CASSSQTGQGTETQYF
.	TRBV25-1	many	TRBJ1-2	TGTGCCAGCAGCGATGTTAGCTATGGCTACACCTTC	CASSDVSYGYTF
TRBD1	TRBV10-3	.	TRBJ1-1	TGTGCCATCAGTGAGTCAACGGGGACAGGCGACAACACTGAAGCTTTCTTT	CAISESTGTGDNTEAFF
TRBD1	TRBV7-8	.	TRBJ2-5	TGTGCCAGCAGCGCAGACAGGGAAGAGGTCCTGGTGGAGACCCAGTACTTC	CASSADREEVLVETQYF
.	TRBV12-3/TRBV12-4	.	TRBJ2-2	TGTGCCAGCAGCGCCCCACCCGTGAACACCGGGGAGCTGTTTTTT	CASSAPPVNTGELFF
.	TRBV12-3/TRBV12-4	few	TRBJ1-1	TGTGCCAGCAGTTTTAACGGGGATAAGAACACTGAAGCTTTCTTT	CASSFNGDKNTEAFF
.	TRBV7-3	once	TRBJ2-7	TGTGCCAGCAGTTACTCAATAGGGGCAGACTGGGACGAGCAGTACTTC	CASSYSIGADWDEQYF
TRBD1	TRBV12-3/TRBV12-4	few	TRBJ2-2	TGTGCCACCTTAAGGGACAGGCGAATGTCCGGGGAGCTGTTTTTT	CATLRDRRMSGELFF
.	TRBV20-1	.	TRBJ2-2	TGCAGTGCTAGAGGGGGGACATCTGGTGAGCTGTTTTTT	CSARGGTSGELFF
TRBD2	TRBV14	few	TRBJ2-5	TGTGCCAGCTCACCGATGGGACTACCCGAGACCCAGTACTTC	CASSPMGLPETQYF
.	TRBV9	.	TRBJ1-2	TGTGCCAGCAGCCAAGGCCCGGCCGTCCATGGCTACACCTTC	CASSQGPAVHGYTF
.	TRBV15	.	TRBJ1-5	TGTGCCACCAGCAGGGGGGGAGGACGGGGCAACAATCAGCCCCAGCATTTT	CATSRGGGRGNNQPQHF
.	TRBV19	few	TRBJ2-2	TGTGCCAGTAGTACACTACTGAGGGCGGCCGGGGAGCTGTTTTTT	CASSTLLRAAGELFF
.	TRBV7-8	.	TRBJ1-1	TGTGCCAGCAGCCAATCGGACCCAAGGACTGAAGCTCTCTTT	CASSQSDPRTEALF
TRBD2	TRBV5-5	.	TRBJ2-5	TGTGCCAGCAGCCCCCCCCCCGGACTAGCGGGGGGCCGTTCGGAGACCCAGTACTTC	CASSPPPGLAGGRSETQYF
.	TRBV14	.	TRBJ1-2	TGTGCCAGCAGCCAAGTTTTCAGCCTTGGCTATGGCTACACCTTC	CASSQVFSLGYGYTF
.	TRBV9	.	TRBJ2-2	TGTGCCAGCAGCCCTCAGTCCGGGCCCTCGGACACCGGGGAGCTGTTTTTT	CASSPQSGPSDTGELFF
TRBD2	TRBV27	few	TRBJ2-5	TGTGCCAGCAGGAGACTAGCGATCCAAGAGACCCAGTACTTC	CASRRLAIQETQYF
.	TRBV5-8	many	TRBJ2-5	TGTGCCAGCAGCCCAGGAGGCGTACCAGAGACCCAGTACTTC	CASSPGGVPETQYF
.	TRBV11-2	many	TRBJ1-5	TGTGCCAGCAGCTATAGTGAGGGAGGTCAGCCCCAACATTTT	CASSYSEGGQPQHF
TRBD1	TRBV20-1	few	TRBJ2-7	TGCAGTGCCGCCGGGACAGGGGCGCTGAATTACTACGAGCAGTACTTC	CSAAGTGALNYYEQYF
.	TRBV7-9	once	TRBJ2-7	TGTGCCAGCAGCTTAATTGAGGGAGAGCAGTACTTC	CASSLIEGEQYF
.	TRBV5-1	.	TRBJ2-7	TGCGCCAGCAGCCAAGAGGCGGTATCTGGGTTTGGAGAGCAGTACTTC	CASSQEAVSGFGEQYF
.	TRBV6-4	.	TRBJ2-2	TGTGCCAGCAGTGACTCCTCGGGAACCGGGGAGCTGTTTTTT	CASSDSSGTGELFF
TRBD2	TRBV9	.	TRBJ2-2	TGTGCCAGCAGCGTCACTAGCGGGGGGACTACCGGGGAGCTGTTTTTT	CASSVTSGGTTGELFF
TRBD1	TRBV2	.	TRBJ1-6	TGTGCCAGCAGTCGACAGGGCAACTATAATTCACCCCTCCACTTT	CASSRQGNYNSPLHF
.	TRBV7-2	.	TRBJ2-7	TGTGCCAGCAGCTTAGGGGGAGGGGGGCAGTACTTC	CASSLGGGGQYF
.	TRBV7-2	.	TRBJ2-2	TGTGCCAGCAGCTTACATTTCTCAGGGAACACCGGGGAGCTGTTTTTT	CASSLHFSGNTGELFF
.	TRBV20-1	many	TRBJ2-7	TGCAGTGCTAGAGGGTCTGTGGCGGTAGATGGGGAGCAGTACTTC	CSARGSVAVDGEQYF
.	TRBV5-1	.	TRBJ1-1	TGCGTCAGCAGCTCGAACTCGGCGGGGGGAGGCACTGAAGCTTTCTTT	CVSSSNSAGGGTEAFF
.	TRBV6-1	.	TRBJ1-2	TGTGCCAGCAGAGACCCGTCGGGAAACACCTTC	CASRDPSGNTF
.	TRBV6-5	.	TRBJ2-7	TGTGCCAGCAGTTTCGCGGACGGGTACGAGCAGTACTTC	CASSFADGYEQYF
TRBD1	TRBV5-1	many	TRBJ2-2	TGCGCCAGCAGCTATCGGACAGGTGCGAACACCGGGGAGCTGTTTTTT	CASSYRTGANTGELFF
TRBD2	TRBV20-1	.	TRBJ2-7	TGCAGTGCTAGCCAGACTAGCGGGAGAAGCTACGAGCAGTACTTC	CSASQTSGRSYEQYF
.	TRBV7-8	.	TRBJ1-5	TGTGCCAGCAGTGACAGTTATAGCACTCAGCCCCAGCATTTT	CASSDSYSTQPQHF
TRBD1	TRBV7-6	many	TRBJ1-2	TGTGCCAGCAGCCCGGACAGGGTGGGTGGCTACACCTTC	CASSPDRVGGYTF
TRBD2	TRBV7-2	many	TRBJ2-5	TGTGCCAGCAGCCCAAGGCGGGGGGTCGACGGAGGGACCCAGTACTTC	CASSPRRGVDGGTQYF
TRBD1	TRBV12-3/TRBV12-4	.	TRBJ1-1	TGTGCCAGCAGTCGTGGGACAGGGCCCTTGAACACTGAAGCTTTCTTT	CASSRGTGPLNTEAFF
TRBD1	TRBV5-1	.	TRBJ2-7	TGCGCCAGCAGCTTTCTACCGGGACAGGAGTACGAGCAGTACTTC	CASSFLPGQEYEQYF
.	TRBV6-1	few	TRBJ1-1	TGTGCCAGCAGACCGACCCGGGACTCCCGGTTGAACACTGAAGCTTTCTTT	CASRPTRDSRLNTEAFF
TRBD1	TRBV14	.	TRBJ1-2	TGTGCCAGCAGGCGACAGGGTGGCTACACCTTC	CASRRQGGYTF
.	TRBV6-5	many	TRBJ1-2	TGTGCCAGCAGTTACTCTGGGGGGGCACGGGGCTACACCTTC	CASSYSGGARGYTF
.	TRBV6-2/TRBV6-3	.	TRBJ1-5	TGTGCCAGCAGACTATACACCGCGAAGGGTGATCAGCCCCAGCATTTT	CASRLYTAKGDQPQHF
TRBD1	TRBV7-8	many	TRBJ1-1	TGTGCCAGCAGCACCGACAGGGTGAACACTGAAGCTTTCTTT	CASSTDRVNTEAFF
.	TRBV7-2	.	TRBJ2-5	TGTGCCACCGCGGCAAACCAAGAGGCCCAGTACTTC	CATAANQEAQYF
TRBD1	TRBV7-2	many	TRBJ1-2	TGTGCCAGCAGCCTTGACAGGGGAAGCGGCTACACCTTC	CASSLDRGSGYTF
.	TRBV20-1	many	TRBJ2-5	TGCAGTGCTAGAGATATAGGGGGGATGGAGACCCAGTACTTC	CSARDIGGMETQYF
.	TRBV19	many	TRBJ1-5	TGTGCCAGTAGTATCGCGACAGTTTCAGCCCATCAGCCCCAGCATTTT	CASSIATVSAHQPQHF
TRBD2	TRBV19	many	TRBJ2-7	TGTGCCAGTAGAGCCTCATCCGGGACTAGCGGGAGCACCTACGAGCAGTACTTC	CASRASSGTSGSTYEQYF
TRBD1	TRBV6-2/TRBV6-3	few	TRBJ1-5	TGTGCCAGCAGCCAGGGGGGGCCCCAGCATTTT	CASSQGGPQHF
.	TRBV5-1	few	TRBJ1-1	TGCGCCAGCAAGGTCAGGATCAACACTGAAGCTTTCTTT	CASKVRINTEAFF
.	TRBV7-2	.	TRBJ2-5	TGTGCCAGCAGCCCAACAGGGATGGAGACCCAGTACTTC	CASSPTGMETQYF
.	TRBV6-5	few	TRBJ1-2	TGTGCCAGCAGTTTCACTCGCTTCTATGGCTACACCTTC	CASSFTRFYGYTF
.	TRBV10-3	many	TRBJ1-5	TGTGCCATCAGTGAGACAGAGGGTCAGCCCCAGCATTTT	CAISETEGQPQHF
.	TRBV4-3	few	TRBJ1-4	TGCGCCAGCAGCCGAGAGGGGAACAATGAAAAACTGTTTTTT	CASSREGNNEKLFF